Shown below are 29 T cell receptor beta chains from a single sample sequenced in a study of molecular identifiers for immune sequencing clone quantification. TCRdb reprocessed the PCR reads via MiXCR and lists one record per CDR3 protein. The sample has over 550,000 distinct CDR3 sequences, about 25% seen once; the top ten hold about 0.81%. The material sequenced was naive CD8+ T cells from blood, with Jurkat cell RNA spiked in. Subset noted: FACS-sorted CD8+CD4-CCR7+CD45RA+ naive T cells. These receptors all come from a human donor in good health. Some libraries in this study had Jurkat cell RNA spiked in.

Concerning this clonotype itself: One base away lies a much larger clone, so this may be a sequencing read error. The chain couples TRBV4-1 to TRBJ2-3; D may be TRBD2 (5 bases). Looked up from germline, CDR1 is MGHRA and CDR2 is YSYEKL. The CDR3 totals 13 residues. Trimming pared 1 base from V and 7 bases from J, leaving 9 bases between. DNA of the CDR3: TGCGCCAGCAGCCAAGTACTAGTGTATACGCAGTATTTT. Protein sequence: CASSQVLVYTQYF.

This clonotype has ten or more counts. This chain connects TRBV5-6 to TRBJ1-1; D unresolved. The germline V gene encodes CDR1 SGHDT and CDR2 YYEEEE. Trimming left V 1 base short and J 4 bases short, with 17 bases between. The CDR3 covers 16 residues. The CDR3 DNA is TGTGCCAGCAGCTTGTCTTTAGGAGGGCTTGGCACTGAAGCTTTCTTT. Translating gives CASSLSLGGLGTEAFF. Based on the CDR3 plus reference TRBV5-6 and TRBJ1-1, the full variable domain is DAGVTQSPTHLIKTRGQQVTLRCSPKSGHDTVSWYQQALGQGPQFIFQYYEEEERQRGNFPDRFSGHQFPNYSSELNVNALLLGDSALYLCASSLSLGGLGTEAFFGQGTRLTVV.

Comment on this clonotype: The junction shows a germline mismatch at one end, possibly a read error. V and J are TRBV28 and TRBJ2-7; 7 bases fit TRBD1. The CDR3 extends over 15 amino acids. CDR1 and CDR2 (germline): MDHEN, SYDVKM. The CDR3: CVSSFRGPKSYEQYF. Here the CDR3 DNA reads TGTGTCAGCAGTTTTAGGGGGCCGAAATCCTACGAGCAGTACTTC.

Turning to this clonotype: Being one base from a much bigger clone, this may be a read error. The V call is TRBV6-2 or TRBV6-3, the J call TRBJ2-5; 7 nucleotides line up with TRBD1. CDR3 length equals 15 residues. Per germline, CDR1 MNHEY and CDR2 SVGEGT. CDR3 sequence reads: CASSSDGTDHETQYF. The DNA of the CDR3 is TGTGCCAGCAGTTCCGACGGGACAGACCATGAGACCCAGTACTTC.

In this sample, this clonotype turned up many times. The chain is built from TRBV20-1 and TRBJ1-5; 7 bases line up with TRBD1. This CDR3 has 14 amino acids. Germline CDR1 is DFQATT and CDR2 is SNEGSKA (reference sequence). The V and J ends lost 0 bases and 4 bases, in that order; junction bases with no gene match: 3. The CDR3 loop is CSARDTGENQPQHF. The CDR3 DNA follows: TGCAGTGCTAGAGATACAGGGGAGAATCAGCCCCAGCATTTT.

As for this clonotype: Without the conserved terminal phenylalanine or tryptophan, this CDR3 likely stems from a read error. The chain has TRBV12-3 or TRBV12-4 and TRBJ2-7; weak D call: TRBD2 (5 bases). CDR3 length: 13 amino acids. V gave up 4 bases and J gave up 1 base, with 8 bases separating them. Here the CDR3 reads CASSSGVSYEQYS. CDR3 nucleotides: TGTGCCAGCAGTTCCGGGGTGTCCTACGAGCAGTACTCC.

For this clonotype: A read error may be the cause here, since a much bigger clone is one base away. The chain combines TRBV30 with TRBJ2-3, with a possible D match to TRBD2 (5 bases). The CDR3 runs 15 residues. Germline V gives CDR1 GTSNPN, CDR2 SVGIG (reference sequence). CDR3 nucleotide sequence: TGTGCCTGGAGTGTATTACCCAGCGGCACAGATGCGCAGTATTTT. Encoded protein: CAWSVLPSGTDAQYF.

This clonotype came up a few times. The V and J genes are TRBV4-3 and TRBJ1-6, with 7 bases fitting TRBD1. J was trimmed by 0 bases and V by 1 base; bases with no gene match: 12. Per germline, CDR1 LGHNA and CDR2 YSLEER. This CDR3 has 20 residues. CDR3 sequence (DNA): TGCGCCAGCAGCCAAGCAACGACAGGGTACATGAGCTCCTATAATTCACCCCTCCACTTT. This encodes CASSQATTGYMSSYNSPLHF.

This clonotype has only a few counts. The chain uses TRBV7-9 and TRBJ2-3, with D unclear. The germline gives CDR1 SEHNR, CDR2 FQNEAQ (reference sequence). With 0 bases removed from V and 4 bases from J, the gap between germline ends came to 8 bases. The CDR3 totals 14 residues. The CDR3 region has the DNA TGTGCCAGCAGCTTAGCGGGGTTGTCAGATACGCAGTATTTT. Amino acids: CASSLAGLSDTQYF.

V gene TRBV7-9 combines with J gene TRBJ2-1; 11 bases are a match to TRBD2. Germline trimming cut 1 base from V and 7 bases from J; bases unmatched to any gene: 3. CDR1 and CDR2 from the germline V gene are SEHNR and FQNEAQ (reference sequence). The CDR3 contains 15 residues. CDR3 sequence: CASSLVAGGGNEQFF. CDR3 bases: TGTGCCAGCAGCTTAGTAGCGGGAGGGGGAAATGAGCAGTTCTTC.

In this sample, this clonotype turned up once. Compared with germline, one end of the junction differs, possibly owing to a read error. The J gene is TRBJ2-5, the V gene TRBV4-1; D may be TRBD1 or TRBD2 (5 bases each). Germline V gene data show CDR1 as MGHRA and CDR2 as YSYEKL. The CDR3 is made up of 14 amino acids. CDR3 nucleotide sequence: TGCGCCAGCAGCCACCTTCGTGGGGGAGAGCCCCAGTACTTC. Protein product: CASSHLRGGEPQYF.

In regard to this clonotype: This clone may be a read error of a much larger clone one base away. This likely comes from a read error, as the CDR3 has no conserved phenylalanine or tryptophan at its end. The chain recombines TRBV5-1 with TRBJ1-5, with unresolved D. Per the germline V gene, CDR1 is SGHRS and CDR2 is YFSETQ. Trimming cost V 1 base and J 5 bases, with 7 bases left between them. The CDR3 covers 13 residues. The CDR3 DNA follows: TGCGCCAGCAGCTTGTTCGGGGATCAGCCCCAGCATTTA. Encoded protein: CASSLFGDQPQHL.

This clonotype has at least ten counts. The chain couples TRBV5-4 to TRBJ2-7, with 8 bases identical to TRBD2. V lost 2 bases, J lost 5 bases, and 9 bases stayed unmatched. The germline gives CDR1 SGHNT, CDR2 YYREEE (reference sequence). CDR3 length: 15 amino acids. The CDR3 DNA follows: TGTGCCAGCAGCTTCCACGGGGGGGCCATCGACGAGCAGTACTTC. Translation: CASSFHGGAIDEQYF. Filled out from reference TRBV5-4 and TRBJ2-7, the complete variable domain reads ETGVTQSPTHLIKTRGQQVTLRCSSQSGHNTVSWYQQALGQGPQFIFQYYREEENGRGNFPPRFSGLQFPNYSSELNVNALELDDSALYLCASSFHGGAIDEQYFGPGTRLTVT.

This clonotype was counted a few times. The V and J genes are TRBV5-6 and TRBJ2-1, with 12 bases fitting TRBD2. CDR3 length: 16 residues. Per germline, CDR1 SGHDT and CDR2 YYEEEE. The ends lost 4 bases at V and 4 bases at J; junction bases unmatched: 6. CDR3: CASSPGLAGIYNEQFF. In DNA form, the CDR3 reads TGTGCCAGCAGCCCTGGACTAGCGGGGATTTACAATGAGCAGTTCTTC.

V usage is TRBV4-3 and J usage is TRBJ2-7, with 15 positions matching TRBD2. The CDR3 has 15 residues. Trimming took 2 bases from V and 5 from J; bases not matched to a gene: 1. Germline loops: CDR1 LGHNA, CDR2 YSLEER. In DNA form, the CDR3 reads TGCGCCAGCAGCCAACGGACTAGCGGGAGGGACGAGCAGTACTTC. Residues: CASSQRTSGRDEQYF.

J is TRBJ1-2 and V is TRBV12-3 or TRBV12-4, with D possibly matching TRBD1 (5 bases). This CDR3 has 14 residues. V lost 5 bases to trimming and J lost 1 base, with 11 bases between them. CDR3 in DNA: TGTGCCAGCAGTCCCGACAGTTTTAACTATGGCTACACCTTC. Translation gives CASSPDSFNYGYTF.

This clonotype has ten or more counts. The chain joins TRBV12-3 or TRBV12-4 to TRBJ1-2; D gene ambiguous. Trimming pared 7 bases from V and 4 bases from J, leaving 13 bases between. The CDR3 length is 13 residues. The CDR3 DNA is TGTGCCAGCATGTCTACACACAGCTATGGCTACACCTTC. It yields the protein CASMSTHSYGYTF.

This clonotype was seen repeatedly, ten times or more. The chain is built from TRBV4-3 and TRBJ2-5; D is perhaps TRBD2 (6 bases). Germline-derived CDR1 and CDR2 are LGHNA and YSLEER. This CDR3 contains 16 residues. Trimming took 2 bases from V and 5 from J, leaving 18 bases between them. The chain's CDR3 is CASSQRGSSGGETQYF. In DNA, the CDR3 is TGCGCCAGCAGCCAACGAGGGAGTAGCGGTGGGGAGACCCAGTACTTC.

The chain has TRBV7-8 and TRBJ1-2; D perhaps matches TRBD1 (6 bases). The CDR3 is made up of 15 amino acids. Per germline, CDR1 SGHVS and CDR2 FQNEAQ. Trimming removed 4 bases at V and 6 bases at J, with 18 bases between. The CDR3: CASSSRGEGADGYTF. The CDR3 bases are TGTGCCAGCAGCTCCAGGGGAGAGGGAGCGGATGGCTACACCTTC.

This clonotype was seen many times. This rearrangement joins TRBV30 to TRBJ2-1; 12 bases line up with TRBD2. Germline CDR1 GTSNPN, CDR2 SVGIG (reference sequence). V shed 5 bases and J 9 bases; nucleotides not matched to a gene: 5. The CDR3 consists of 13 residues. Written as DNA, the CDR3 is TGTGCCTGGGCTAGCGGGGGGGCCGGTGAGCAGTTCTTC. Translation gives CAWASGGAGEQFF.

The V gene is TRBV20-1, the J gene TRBJ1-2, with D possibly TRBD1 on 5 matching bases. The V gene's germline CDR1 is DFQATT and CDR2 SNEGSKA (reference sequence). There are 13 residues in the CDR3. V gave up 0 bases and J gave up 8 bases, with 13 bases separating them. The CDR3 DNA reads as TGCAGTGCTAGAGATGTAGGGGTTGAAGGCTACACCTTC. Amino acid sequence: CSARDVGVEGYTF.

The gene calls are TRBV27 and TRBJ2-1, with 7 bases fitting TRBD2. Unmatched junction bases numbered 12, after V lost 2 bases and J lost 5 bases. The CDR3 contains 17 residues. Germline values: CDR1 MNHEY, CDR2 SMNVEV (reference sequence). DNA of the CDR3: TGTGCCAGCAGTTTAGGGGTCGGCGGGAGTCTTCACAATGAGCAGTTCTTC. This gives the protein CASSLGVGGSLHNEQFF.

With regard to this clonotype: The germline gene is not matched at one end of the junction; a read error may be the cause. The chain employs TRBV29-1 and TRBJ2-7; 10 bases map to TRBD1. This CDR3 region has 15 residues. The germline V gene has CDR1 SQVTM and CDR2 ANQGSEA. CDR3 in DNA: TGCAGCGTTGAAGTCGCGGGACAGGGGACCTACGAGCAGTGCTTC. It translates to CSVEVAGQGTYEQCF.

As to this clonotype: A read error may explain this, as a much larger clone is one base away. V usage is TRBV20-1 and J usage is TRBJ2-7; 12 bases fit TRBD2. The CDR3 sequence is 15 residues long. CDR1 is DFQATT and CDR2 is SNEGSKA in the germline V gene (reference sequence). The CDR3 reads CSPRDGTSGSYEQYF. In DNA form, the CDR3 reads TGCAGTCCTAGAGATGGGACTAGCGGGTCCTACGAGCAGTACTTC.

This clonotype was seen repeatedly, ten times or more. V and J are TRBV30 and TRBJ2-7, with D perhaps TRBD1 (5 bases). CDR1 is GTSNPN, CDR2 SVGIG, per germline (reference sequence). The V end lost 2 bases, the J end lost 4 bases, and 15 bases lay between the germline ends. The CDR3 loop spans 14 amino acids. CDR3 sequence: CAWSSDSNAYEQYF. The CDR3 region has the DNA TGTGCCTGGAGTTCCGACAGTAACGCGTACGAGCAGTACTTC.

This clonotype was observed at least ten times. The CDR3, as DNA: TGCGCCAGCACCGGGGGGGCCGTAGATACGCAGTATTTT. Its protein product is CASTGGAVDTQYF. This chain links TRBV10-2 with TRBJ2-3; 8 nucleotides line up with TRBD2. This CDR3 region has 13 residues. The germline CDR1 and CDR2 sequences are WSHSY and SAAADI. Losses at the gene ends were 7 bases for V and 5 bases for J; bases not matched to a gene: 5.

This clonotype was counted between two and nine times. The rearrangement joins TRBV25-1 to TRBJ1-5, with a weak D call TRBD1 (5 bases). V dropped 6 bases and J dropped 3 bases, with 9 bases sitting between them. The CDR3 totals 13 residues. CDR1 and CDR2 (germline): MGHDK, SYGVNS. Here the CDR3 reads CASRAGYNQPQHF. CDR3 coding DNA: TGTGCCAGCAGGGCAGGGTACAATCAGCCCCAGCATTTT.

On this clonotype: A read error may explain this, as a much larger clone is one base away. It is likely a read error, because the conserved phenylalanine at the end of the CDR3 is missing. V gene TRBV5-3 combines with J gene TRBJ2-3, with a tentative D call TRBD2 (6 bases). TRBV5-3 is an ORF for which the function is uncertain. The CDR3 length is 14 residues. The CDR3 DNA sequence: TGTGCCAGCAGCTTGGGCGGGGACCCAGCTACGCAGTATTCT. This gives the protein CASSLGGDPATQYS.

Of note for this clonotype: With a much larger clone just one base away, this may be a read error. The CDR3 here is CSARVGGPRYSNQPQHF. The DNA of the CDR3 is TGCAGTGCCCGCGTCGGGGGGCCCCGGTATAGCAATCAGCCCCAGCATTTT. V usage is TRBV20-1 and J usage is TRBJ1-5, with TRBD1 as a possible D gene (6 bases). Trimming stripped 6 bases from V and 0 bases from J, with 21 bases between. Germline assignment: CDR1 DFQATT and CDR2 SNEGSKA (reference sequence). The CDR3 runs 17 residues.